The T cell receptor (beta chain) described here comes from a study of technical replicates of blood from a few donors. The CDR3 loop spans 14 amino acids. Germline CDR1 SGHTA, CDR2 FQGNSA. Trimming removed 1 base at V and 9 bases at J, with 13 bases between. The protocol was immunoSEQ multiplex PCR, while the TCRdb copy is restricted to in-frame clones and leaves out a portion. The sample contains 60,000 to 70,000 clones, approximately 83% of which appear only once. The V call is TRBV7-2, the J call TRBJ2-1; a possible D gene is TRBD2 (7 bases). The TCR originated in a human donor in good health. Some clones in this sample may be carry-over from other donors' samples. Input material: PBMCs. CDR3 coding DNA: TGTGCCAGCAGCTTAGACGCAGGGGAGGGTGAGCAGTTCTTC. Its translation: CASSLDAGEGEQFF. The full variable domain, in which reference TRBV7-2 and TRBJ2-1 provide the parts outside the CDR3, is GAGVSQSPSNKVTEKGKDVELRCDPISGHTALYWYRQSLGQGLEFLIYFQGNSAPDKSGLPSDRFSAERTGGSVSTLTIQRTQQEDSAVYLCASSLDAGEGEQFFGPGTRLTVL.